The present T cell receptor (beta chain) was sequenced within a study of blood T cells in healthy people across ages. Together with a sample-barcoded 5' primer, a J-beta primer mix was included in a second PCR lasting about 6 to 12 cycles. TCRdb reprocessed the 5' RACE reads with MiXCR, giving one entry per CDR3 protein. Among approximately 800,000 distinct CDR3 sequences listed, 30% to 45% were seen once. Worth noting for this clonotype: The antigen remains unidentified.

Whole-study findings and limits: Unsorted PBMCs prevented conclusive naive versus antigen-experienced comparison. Unknown donor CMV status possibly confounded expanded clonotype changes. It was found that TCR beta diversity correlated strongly with the percentage of naive T cells.

Material for sequencing was blood. The receptor's source is a man younger than 30 in good health.

The CDR3 protein is CASSPDWNTEAFF. In DNA form, the CDR3 reads TGTGCCAGCAGCCCTGACTGGAACACTGAAGCTTTCTTT. The chain uses TRBV6-5 and TRBJ1-1, with D uncertain. CDR3 length: 13 residues. Looked up from germline, CDR1 is MNHEY and CDR2 is SVGAGI. With 6 bases removed from V and 1 base from J, the gap between germline ends came to 9 bases.